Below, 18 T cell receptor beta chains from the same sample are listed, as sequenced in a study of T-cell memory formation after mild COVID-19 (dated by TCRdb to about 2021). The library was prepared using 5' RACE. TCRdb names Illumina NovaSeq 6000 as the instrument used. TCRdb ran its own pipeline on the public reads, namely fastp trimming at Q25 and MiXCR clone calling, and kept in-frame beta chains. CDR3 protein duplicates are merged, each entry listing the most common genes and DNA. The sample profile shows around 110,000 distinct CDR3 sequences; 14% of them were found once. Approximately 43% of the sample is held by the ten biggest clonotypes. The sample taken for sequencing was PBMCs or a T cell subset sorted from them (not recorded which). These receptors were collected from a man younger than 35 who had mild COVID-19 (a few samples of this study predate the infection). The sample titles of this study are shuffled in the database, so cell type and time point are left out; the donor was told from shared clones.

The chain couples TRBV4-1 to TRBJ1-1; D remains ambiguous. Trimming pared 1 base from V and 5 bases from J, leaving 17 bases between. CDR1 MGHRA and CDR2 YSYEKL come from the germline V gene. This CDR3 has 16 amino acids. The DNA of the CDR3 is TGCGCCAGCAGCCAAGTCATTCAGAGATTAAGGACTGAAGCTTTCTTT. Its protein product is CASSQVIQRLRTEAFF.

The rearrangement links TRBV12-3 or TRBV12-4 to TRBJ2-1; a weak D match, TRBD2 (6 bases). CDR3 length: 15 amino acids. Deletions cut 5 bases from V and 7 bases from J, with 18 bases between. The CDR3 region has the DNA TGTGCCAGCAGTCCCCCGGGGGAGGTTAGGAATGAGCAGTTCTTC. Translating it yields CASSPPGEVRNEQFF.

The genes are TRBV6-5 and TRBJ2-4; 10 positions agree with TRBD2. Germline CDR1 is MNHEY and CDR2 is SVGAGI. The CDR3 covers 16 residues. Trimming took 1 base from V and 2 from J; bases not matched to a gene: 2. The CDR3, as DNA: TGTGCCAGCAGTTACTTAGCGGGGGGATCCAAAAACATTCAGTACTTC. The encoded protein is CASSYLAGGSKNIQYF.

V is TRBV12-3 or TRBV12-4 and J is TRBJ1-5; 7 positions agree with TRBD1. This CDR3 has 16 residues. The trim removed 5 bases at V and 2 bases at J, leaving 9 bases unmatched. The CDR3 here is CASSPRQQGRNQPQHF. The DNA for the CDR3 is TGTGCCAGCAGTCCTCGCCAACAGGGGCGCAATCAGCCCCAGCATTTT.

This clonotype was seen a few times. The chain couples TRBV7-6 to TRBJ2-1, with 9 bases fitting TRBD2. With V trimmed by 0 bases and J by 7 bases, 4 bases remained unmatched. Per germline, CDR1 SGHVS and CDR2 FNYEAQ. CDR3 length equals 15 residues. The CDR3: CASSLALAGQNEQFF. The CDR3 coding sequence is TGTGCCAGCAGCTTAGCACTAGCGGGTCAGAATGAGCAGTTCTTC.

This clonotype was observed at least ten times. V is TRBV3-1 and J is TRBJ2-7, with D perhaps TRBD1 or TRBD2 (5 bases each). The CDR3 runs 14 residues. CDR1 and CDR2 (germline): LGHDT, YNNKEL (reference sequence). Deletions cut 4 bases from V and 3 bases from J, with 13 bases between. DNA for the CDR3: TGTGCCAGCAGCCCCACCGGGACCCGCTACGAGCAGTACTTC. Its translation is CASSPTGTRYEQYF.

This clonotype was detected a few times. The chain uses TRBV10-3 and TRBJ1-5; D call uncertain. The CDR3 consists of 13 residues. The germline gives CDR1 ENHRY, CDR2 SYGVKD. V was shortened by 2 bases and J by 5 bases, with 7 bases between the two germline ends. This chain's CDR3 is CAISERFDQPQHF. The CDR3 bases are TGTGCCATCAGTGAGAGGTTTGATCAGCCCCAGCATTTT.

Here the CDR3 reads CASSWGFRQPQHF. The CDR3 nucleotides are TGTGCCAGCAGCTGGGGGTTCAGGCAGCCCCAGCATTTT. The chain joins TRBV27 to TRBJ1-5; a possible D gene is TRBD1 (5 bases). The CDR3 is 13 residues long. Between the trimmed V and J ends, which lost 6 bases and 7 bases, there was a span of 13 bases. Looked up from germline, CDR1 is MNHEY and CDR2 is SMNVEV (reference sequence).

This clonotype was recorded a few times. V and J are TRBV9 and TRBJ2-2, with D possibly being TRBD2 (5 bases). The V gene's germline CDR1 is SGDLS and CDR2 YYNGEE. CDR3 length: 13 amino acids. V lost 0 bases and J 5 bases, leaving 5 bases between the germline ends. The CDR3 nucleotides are TGTGCCAGCAGCGTAGCGGGAACCGGGGAGCTGTTTTTT. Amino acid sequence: CASSVAGTGELFF.

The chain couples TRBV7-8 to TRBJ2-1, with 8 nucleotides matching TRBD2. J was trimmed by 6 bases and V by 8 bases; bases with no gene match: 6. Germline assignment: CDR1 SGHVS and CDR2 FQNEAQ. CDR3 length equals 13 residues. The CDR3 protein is CASCHREGNEQFF. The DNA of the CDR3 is TGTGCCAGCTGCCACCGGGAGGGCAATGAGCAGTTCTTC. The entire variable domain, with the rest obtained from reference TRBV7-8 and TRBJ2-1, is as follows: GAGVSQSPRYKVAKRGQDVALRCDPISGHVSLFWYQQALGQGPEFLTYFQNEAQLDKSGLPSDRFFAERPEGSVSTLKIQRTQQEDSAVYLCASCHREGNEQFFGPGTRLTVL.

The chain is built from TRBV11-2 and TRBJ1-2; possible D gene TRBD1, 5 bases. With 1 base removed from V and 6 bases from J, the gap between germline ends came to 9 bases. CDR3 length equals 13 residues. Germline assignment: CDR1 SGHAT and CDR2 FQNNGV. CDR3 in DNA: TGTGCCAGCAGCTTAGTCAAGGGGCATGGCTACACCTTC. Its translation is CASSLVKGHGYTF.

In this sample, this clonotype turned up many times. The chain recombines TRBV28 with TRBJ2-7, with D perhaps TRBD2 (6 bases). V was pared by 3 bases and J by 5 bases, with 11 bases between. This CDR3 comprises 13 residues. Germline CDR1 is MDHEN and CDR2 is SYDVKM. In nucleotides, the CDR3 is TGTGCCAGCAGTTTGATCGGAGGGGACGAGCAGTACGTC. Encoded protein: CASSLIGGDEQYV.

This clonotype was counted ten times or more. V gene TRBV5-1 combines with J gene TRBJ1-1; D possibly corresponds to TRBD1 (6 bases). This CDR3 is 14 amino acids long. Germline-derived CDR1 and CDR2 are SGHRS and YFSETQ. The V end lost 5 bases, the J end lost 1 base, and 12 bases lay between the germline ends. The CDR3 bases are TGCGCCAGCAGTTCCGGACAGCGGAACACTGAAGCTTTCTTT. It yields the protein CASSSGQRNTEAFF.

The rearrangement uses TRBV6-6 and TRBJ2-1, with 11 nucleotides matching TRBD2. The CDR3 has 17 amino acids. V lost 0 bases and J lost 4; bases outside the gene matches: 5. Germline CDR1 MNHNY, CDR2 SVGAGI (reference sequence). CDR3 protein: CASSYSNRLAGYNEQFF. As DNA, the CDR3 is TGTGCCAGCAGTTACTCTAACAGACTAGCGGGGTACAATGAGCAGTTCTTC.

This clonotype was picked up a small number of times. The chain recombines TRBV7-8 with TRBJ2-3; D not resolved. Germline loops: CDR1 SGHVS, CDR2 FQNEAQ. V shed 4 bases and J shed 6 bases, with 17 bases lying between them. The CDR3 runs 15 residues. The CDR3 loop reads CASSSRQANGDTQYF. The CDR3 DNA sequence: TGTGCCAGCAGCTCACGTCAGGCGAATGGGGATACGCAGTATTTT. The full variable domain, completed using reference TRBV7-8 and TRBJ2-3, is GAGVSQSPRYKVAKRGQDVALRCDPISGHVSLFWYQQALGQGPEFLTYFQNEAQLDKSGLPSDRFFAERPEGSVSTLKIQRTQQEDSAVYLCASSSRQANGDTQYFGPGTRLTVL.

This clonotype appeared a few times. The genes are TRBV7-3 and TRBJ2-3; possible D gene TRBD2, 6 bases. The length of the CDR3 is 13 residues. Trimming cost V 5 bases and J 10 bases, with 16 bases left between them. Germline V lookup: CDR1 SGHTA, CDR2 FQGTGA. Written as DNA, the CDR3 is TGTGCCAGCAGCAAGGGGACTCGGAACGCGCAGTATTTT. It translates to CASSKGTRNAQYF. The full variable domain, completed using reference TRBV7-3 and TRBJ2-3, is GAGVSQTPSNKVTEKGKYVELRCDPISGHTALYWYRQSLGQGPEFLIYFQGTGAADDSGLPNDRFFAVRPEGSVSTLKIQRTERGDSAVYLCASSKGTRNAQYFGPGTRLTVL.

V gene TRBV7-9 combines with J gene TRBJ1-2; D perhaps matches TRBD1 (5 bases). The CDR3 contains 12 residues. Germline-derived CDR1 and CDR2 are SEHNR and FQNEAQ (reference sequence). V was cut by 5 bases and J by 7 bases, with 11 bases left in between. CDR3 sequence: CASSVGRVGYTF. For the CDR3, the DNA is TGTGCCAGCAGCGTAGGCAGGGTTGGCTACACCTTC.

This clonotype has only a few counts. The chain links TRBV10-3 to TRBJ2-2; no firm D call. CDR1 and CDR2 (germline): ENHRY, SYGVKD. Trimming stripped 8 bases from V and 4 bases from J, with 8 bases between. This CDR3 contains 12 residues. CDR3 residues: CAIRVGTGELFF. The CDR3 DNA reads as TGTGCCATCCGTGTGGGCACCGGGGAGCTGTTTTTT.